Listed here are 14 T cell receptor beta chains from one sample, sequenced in a study of cytomegalovirus exposure and HLA in healthy donors. 13 Jbeta primers and 60 Vbeta primers were used for the PCR. The method was immunoSEQ multiplex PCR; TCRdb's version includes in-frame clones alone and lacks a portion of them. The table records about 150,000 clones, approximately 85% of them present only once. Sequencing was carried out using PBMCs. Every receptor here comes from a man aged 25 to 45 in good health and CMV-seropositive.

The sample holds a few counts of this clone. The CDR3 loop is CAISAGGLATEAFF. The CDR3 DNA sequence: TGTGCCATCAGTGCCGGGGGGTTGGCCACTGAAGCTTTCTTT. J is TRBJ1-1 and V is TRBV10-3; TRBD1 is a possible D gene (5 bases). V lost 4 bases to trimming and J lost 4 bases, with 13 bases between them. This CDR3 is built from 14 residues. CDR1 is ENHRY, CDR2 SYGVKD, per germline.

This chain links TRBV19 with TRBJ2-3; weak D call: TRBD2 (6 bases). The CDR3 has 14 amino acids. Germline V CDR1 and CDR2: LNHDA, SQIVND (reference sequence). Trimming left V 5 bases short and J 4 bases short, with 13 bases between. Here the CDR3 DNA reads TGTGCCAGTAGTCCCTCGGGGACTTCAGATACGCAGTATTTT. Amino acids: CASSPSGTSDTQYF.

This chain links TRBV14 with TRBJ2-4; the match to TRBD2 covers 14 bases. Germline CDR1 and CDR2: SGHDN and FVKESK. V lost 4 bases and J lost 1; bases outside the gene matches: 12. The CDR3 extends over 20 amino acids. DNA of the CDR3: TGTGCCAGCAGCCTCGGTAGACCGGGACTAGCGGGAGTCGCCAAAAACATTCAGTACTTC. Amino acid sequence: CASSLGRPGLAGVAKNIQYF.

This chain connects TRBV6-5 to TRBJ2-2; D unclear. V was cut by 4 bases and J by 0 bases, with 6 bases left in between. The CDR3 extends over 14 amino acids. Germline-derived CDR1 and CDR2 are MNHEY and SVGAGI. The CDR3 here is CASSSPPNTGELFF. The CDR3 DNA follows: TGTGCCAGCAGTTCTCCTCCGAACACCGGGGAGCTGTTTTTT.

The chain joins TRBV28 to TRBJ2-3; 8 nucleotides line up with TRBD1. V shed 6 bases and J 3 bases; nucleotides not matched to a gene: 5. This CDR3 comprises 14 residues. The germline V gene encodes CDR1 MDHEN and CDR2 SYDVKM. The CDR3 sequence: CASRVDRGTDTQYF. CDR3 DNA: TGTGCCAGCAGGGTCGACAGGGGAACAGATACGCAGTATTTT.

The chain has TRBV6-1 and TRBJ2-2, with unresolved D. The V gene lost 7 bases and the J gene lost 9 bases, with 15 bases spanning the gap. The CDR3 is 13 residues long. Germline V gene lookup returns CDR1 MNHNS and CDR2 SASEGT. The chain's CDR3 is CASTPSNPRELFF. For the CDR3, the DNA is TGTGCCAGCACTCCATCTAATCCCCGGGAGCTGTTTTTT.

The chain is built from TRBV7-6 and TRBJ2-5; 9 bases match TRBD2. The DNA matches TRBJ2-7 better at its end, which makes the J call doubtful. This CDR3 is 16 amino acids long. Germline values: CDR1 SGHVS, CDR2 FNYEAQ. CDR3 bases: TGTGCCAGCAGCCCCCTAGGCGGGGGGGTTTCGGACGAGCAGTACTTC. Residues: CASSPLGGGVSDEQYF.

The rearrangement uses TRBV11-3 and TRBJ2-7; TRBD1 matches at 7 bases. The CDR3 runs 14 residues. V lost 1 base to trimming and J lost 3 bases; unmatched junction nucleotides: 3. Germline values: CDR1 SGHNT, CDR2 YENEEA. DNA for the CDR3: TGTGCCAGCAGCTTAGTGGGGACAGTCTACGAGCAGTACGTC. Translated, it gives CASSLVGTVYEQYV.

The chain uses TRBV23-1 and TRBJ1-5; D is unclear. TRBV23-1 is an ORF, and what it does is uncertain. The CDR3 consists of 17 residues. Deletions cut 0 bases from V and 1 base from J, with 13 bases between. The CDR3 is CASSQSTQGRSNQPQHF. CDR3 nucleotides: TGCGCCAGCAGTCAATCGACACAAGGTAGGAGCAATCAGCCCCAGCATTTT.

This clone was observed a single time. At the DNA level, this CDR3 is encoded by other sequences in the same sample as well. The chain is built from TRBV19 and TRBJ2-1; possibly TRBD2 for D (6 bases). V dropped 7 bases and J dropped 10 bases, with 11 bases sitting between them. Germline V gene sequence: CDR1 LNHDA, CDR2 SQIVND (reference sequence). The CDR3 spans 11 residues. In nucleotides, the CDR3 is TGTGCCAGTACCTCTGGACTAGAGCAGTTCTTC. Translating it yields CASTSGLEQFF.

This sequence joins TRBV7-2 and TRBJ2-2; D not certain. Germline-derived CDR1 and CDR2 are SGHTA and FQGNSA. Trimming removed 6 bases from V and 4 bases from J, with 6 bases in between. The CDR3 loop spans 12 amino acids. CDR3 coding DNA: TGTGCCAGCAGTTTCAGCACCGGGGAGCTGTTTTTT. Residues: CASSFSTGELFF.

The chain is built from TRBV5-1 and TRBJ2-6, with 7 bases aligning to TRBD1. Trimming took 1 base from V and 3 from J; bases not matched to a gene: 4. Germline V CDR1 and CDR2: SGHRS, YFSETQ. This CDR3 has 16 amino acids. As DNA, the CDR3 is TGCGCCAGCAGCTTGAAGGGGGCGGGTGGGGCCAACGTCCTGACTTTC. Its translation is CASSLKGAGGANVLTF.

This rearrangement joins TRBV11-2 to TRBJ1-1; 9 nucleotides match TRBD1. Per the germline V gene, CDR1 is SGHAT and CDR2 is FQNNGV. CDR3 length: 16 residues. V lost 5 bases, J lost 2 bases, and 9 bases stayed unmatched. CDR3 nucleotides: TGTGCCAGCAGCCTCACAGGGGGCCTAATCAACACTGAAGCTTTCTTT. Protein product: CASSLTGGLINTEAFF.

This chain uses TRBV7-3 with TRBJ2-7, with a possible D match to TRBD1 (6 bases). Trimming left V 2 bases short and J 6 bases short, with 17 bases between. Per germline, CDR1 SGHTA and CDR2 FQGTGA. The CDR3 runs to 15 residues. CDR3 protein: CASSLLTTGSVEQYV. The DNA of the CDR3 is TGTGCCAGCAGCTTACTCACGACAGGATCCGTCGAGCAGTACGTC.